This T cell receptor beta chain was sequenced during a study of CD8+CD57+ T cells in acquired aplastic anemia (dated by TCRdb to between 2017 and 2018). Background on the whole study: Extracted DNA from sorted CD4+ and CD8+ cells averaged approximately 3 ug, ranging from about 0.18 to 27.4 ug. CD8+CD57+ expansion was defined as a frequency above the mean frequency observed in healthy subjects. The paper as a whole reports these results and caveats: Patients and healthy controls showed no significant difference in CD8+ Simpson's diversity (P=0.060). Although roughly 30 CD8+ CDR3 sequences were shared by patients and controls, these sequences appeared highly expressed in patients and within the immunodominant clones of patients.

The germline V gene specifies SGHVS as CDR1 and FQNEAQ as CDR2. The CDR3 numbers 16 residues from cysteine through phenylalanine. Here the CDR3 DNA is all that survives: 48 bases in frame from base 1. V and J lose 6 bases and 2 bases, and a span of 19 bases separates them. Genomic DNA was used as template for profiling of TCR beta VDJ combinations and CDR3 sequences. An Illumina HiSeq 2000 was used for TCR repertoire sequencing. The paper's processing steps were these. Repertoire assessment relied on Simpson's diversity index, CDR3 size and DJ length profiles, and TRBV/TRBJ rearrangement plots. The most abundant DNA sequence in the deep sequencing data was defined as the immunodominant clone. CDR3 amino acid sequences were screened for sharing across subjects and were compared with published repertoires and the VDJdb database. Using fastp at Q25 and MiXCR, TCRdb reprocessed the public reads and kept productive beta chains. Rows matching on CDR3 protein sequence are summarized as one entry with the most common DNA and genes. TCRdb's processing, not the study's, gives the V and J calls here. Here the sample has roughly 93,000 distinct CDR3 sequences; roughly 70% occur a single time. The ten most abundant clones make up roughly two thirds of the sample.

This clonotype registers as medium-sized (0.01 to 0.1%) within its sample. There is no known antigen for this receptor. Base qualities are not at hand, and no much larger clone is one base apart. Patients chosen for sequencing had shown expansion of CD8+CD57+ cells by flow cytometry. Severe acquired aplastic anemia was diagnosed in all patients according to International Study of Aplastic Anemia and Agranulocytosis and Camitta criteria. At the time blood was sampled, none of the patients had received any therapy. In this study, sorted CD4+ and CD8+ T cells from the blood of healthy subjects and of severe aplastic anemia patients had their TCR repertoires deep-sequenced. Patients were enrolled under clinicaltrials.gov protocols 00001620, 01623167, 00001397, 00071045, 00081523 and 00961064 in the USA. Ficoll-Paque density gradient centrifugation was used to isolate peripheral blood mononuclear cells. Before DNA was extracted, CD4+ and CD8+ T cells were sorted using either FACS or magnetic beads.

The specimen sequenced was sorted CD4+, CD8+, or CD8+CD57+ T cells (not recorded which) from PBMCs. Recombination linked TRBV7-8 to TRBJ2-5; no D segment can be confidently identified. This receptor was obtained from a human donor with aplastic anemia. The nucleotide sequence reads TGTGCCAGCAGTCCCCAGCAGTTGTTTCGGCAAGAGACCCAGTACTTC. Translated, this is CASSPQQLFRQETQYF. Extended through the reference TRBV7-8 and TRBJ2-5 proteins, this CDR3 yields the full variable domain: GAGVSQSPRYKVAKRGQDVALRCDPISGHVSLFWYQQALGQGPEFLTYFQNEAQLDKSGLPSDRFFAERPEGSVSTLKIQRTQQEDSAVYLCASSPQQLFRQETQYFGPGTRLLVL.